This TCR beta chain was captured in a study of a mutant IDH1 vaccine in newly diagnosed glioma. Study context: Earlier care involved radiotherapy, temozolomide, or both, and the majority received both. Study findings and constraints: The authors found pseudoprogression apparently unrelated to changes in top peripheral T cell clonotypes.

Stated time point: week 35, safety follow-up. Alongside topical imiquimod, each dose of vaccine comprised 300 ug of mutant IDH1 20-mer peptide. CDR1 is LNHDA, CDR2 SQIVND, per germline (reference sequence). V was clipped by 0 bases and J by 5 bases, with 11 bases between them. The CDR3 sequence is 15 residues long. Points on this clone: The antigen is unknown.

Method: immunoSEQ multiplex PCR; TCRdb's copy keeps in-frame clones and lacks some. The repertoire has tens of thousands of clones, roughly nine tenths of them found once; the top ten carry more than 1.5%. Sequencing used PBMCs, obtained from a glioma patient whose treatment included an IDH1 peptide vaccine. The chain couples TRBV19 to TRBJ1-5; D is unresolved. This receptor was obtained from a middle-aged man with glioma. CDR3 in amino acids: CASSIDSKSHQPQHF. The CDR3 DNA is TGTGCCAGTAGTATAGATTCCAAGTCCCATCAGCCCCAGCATTTT.